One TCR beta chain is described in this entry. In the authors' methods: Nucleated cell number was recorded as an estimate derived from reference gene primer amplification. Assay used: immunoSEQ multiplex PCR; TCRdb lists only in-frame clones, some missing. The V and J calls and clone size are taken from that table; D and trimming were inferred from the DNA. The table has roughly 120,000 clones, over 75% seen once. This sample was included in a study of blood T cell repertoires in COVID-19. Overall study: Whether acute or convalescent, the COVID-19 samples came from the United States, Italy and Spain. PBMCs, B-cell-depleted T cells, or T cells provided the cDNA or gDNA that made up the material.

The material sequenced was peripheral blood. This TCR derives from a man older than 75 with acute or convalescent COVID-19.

CDR3 DNA sequence: TGTGCCATCATGAACGGGCAGGGTCACACTGAAGCTTTCTTT. Its translation is CAIMNGQGHTEAFF. The chain combines TRBV10-3 with TRBJ1-1, with D tentatively TRBD1 (5 bases). V shed 7 bases and J shed 3 bases, with 15 bases lying between them. The CDR3 is 14 amino acids. Germline V CDR1 and CDR2: ENHRY, SYGVKD.